Listed below are T cell receptor beta chains from one sample, sequenced in a study of blood T cell dynamics during melanoma immunotherapy. Sequenced by immunoSEQ multiplex PCR; TCRdb stores in-frame clones only, minus some. The repertoire holds about 10,000 clones, with about nine tenths as singletons. The source was blood, collected from a patient treated with checkpoint blockade. The receptors shown here come from a human donor with melanoma. Both conserved end residues are trimmed from each CDR3.

>TRBJ1-6|TRBV6-6
ASSYIGTDNSPLH
>TRBJ2-6|TRBV30
AWDTTFGGPGANVLT
>TRBJ1-3|TRBV7-8
ASSLGFGATSGNTIY
>TRBJ2-7|TRBV7-9
ASSSAWGSPYEQY
>TRBJ1-1|TRBV4-1
ASSRQGTTEAF
>TRBJ2-5|TRBV25-1
ASSSVRYQETQY
>TRBJ1-2|TRBV7-4
ASSHLSREDYGYT
>TRBJ2-7|TRBV9
ASSGARGHEQY
>TRBJ2-1|TRBV6-1
ASSETWSSGSHEQF
>TRBJ1-3|TRBV27
ASRFSREAGNTIY
>TRBJ2-3|TRBV7-3
ASSLSGTSAADTQY
>TRBJ1-5|TRBV28
ASRASGGNQPQH
>TRBJ2-5|TRBV11-2
ASSATQGEGETQY
>TRBJ1-2|TRBV28
ASSGESGRDGYGYT
>TRBJ2-7|TRBV2
ASSDRQGTYEQY
>TRBJ1-5|TRBV7-2
ASSLGGASNQPQH
>TRBJ2-3|TRBV25-1
ASRATSGPSTSTDTQY
>TRBJ2-3|TRBV6-1
ASSRAGTGGDTQY
>TRBJ2-7|TRBV4-1
ASSLETSGGSYEQY
>TRBJ1-1|TRBV4-2
ASSQDQGRAGTEAF
>TRBJ1-4|TRBV6-1
ASSEAGAGPRGREKLF
>TRBJ1-1|TRBV7-2
ASSPRSREAF
>TRBJ2-5|TRBV7-2
ASSLVWLAGETQY
>TRBJ2-3|TRBV11-3
ASSLESGSPGDTQY
>TRBJ1-4|TRBV29-1
SGRGVGRAEELF
>TRBJ1-1|TRBV7-9
ASSLGYTEAF
>TRBJ2-2|TRBV29-1
SVEGGRNTGELF
>TRBJ2-2|TRBV11-2
ASSLVGGPSNTGELF
>TRBJ2-7|TRBV6-5
ASSRGVGAEQY
>TRBJ2-5|TRBV25-1
ASSTSGRWLETQY
>TRBJ1-5|TRBV27
ASSLGGFGQPQH
>TRBJ1-3|TRBV18
ASSPSRTGAQSSGNTIY
>TRBJ1-3|TRBV25-1
ASAGTMSGNTIY
>TRBJ1-4|TRBV4-3
ASSPYGHVEKLF
>TRBJ2-7|TRBV6-5
ASRLRDGYEQY
>TRBJ2-7|TRBV7-8
ASSLEPDTYEQY
>TRBJ1-5|TRBV7-2
ASSPDRVDQPQH
>TRBJ2-1|TRBV5-1
ASSSGPTPYNEQF
>TRBJ2-7|TRBV7-9
ASSLAPGGSYEQY
>TRBJ1-5|TRBV5-6
ASSWGQGKGQPQH
>TRBJ1-1|TRBV6-1
ASRRDRANTEAF